These 8 T cell receptor beta chains originate from one sample sequenced in a study of blood T cell repertoires in COVID-19. TCRdb's table, derived via immunoSEQ multiplex PCR, lists solely in-frame clones and lacks some. The sample contains hundreds of thousands of clones, roughly 87% of which appear only once. Sequences were obtained from PBMCs or T cells enriched from blood (not recorded which). The source is a woman between 18 and 30 years old who had recovered from COVID-19.

This sequence joins TRBV7-2 and TRBJ2-3; 7 nucleotides agree with TRBD1. CDR1 SGHTA and CDR2 FQGNSA come from the germline V gene. The CDR3 spans 14 residues. Trimming cost V 7 bases and J 2 bases; bases outside gene matches: 6. CDR3 protein: CASTNQGVTDTQYF. CDR3 DNA: TGTGCCAGCACAAACCAGGGGGTCACAGATACGCAGTATTTT.

The chain uses TRBV5-1 and TRBJ2-3; 15 nucleotides line up with TRBD2. With 4 bases clipped from V and 6 bases from J, the junction kept 6 bases outside the gene matches. The germline CDR1 and CDR2 sequences are SGHRS and YFSETQ. This CDR3 comprises 16 residues. CDR3 in DNA: TGCGCCAGCAGCACCTCCGGGACTAGCGGGGGGGATACGCAGTATTTT. Amino acids: CASSTSGTSGGDTQYF.

This chain connects TRBV12-5 to TRBJ1-1; a weak D match, TRBD1 (5 bases). CDR1 is LGHNT, CDR2 FRNRAP, per germline. This CDR3 is built from 14 residues. The V end lost 6 bases, the J end lost 1 base, and 12 bases lay between the germline ends. CDR3 sequence (DNA): TGTGCTAGTGGGCCGGGGGTATCGAACACTGAAGCTTTCTTT. Translated, it gives CASGPGVSNTEAFF.

The chain links TRBV7-2 to TRBJ1-2; D is uncertain. Germline lookup yields CDR1 SGHTA and CDR2 FQGNSA. V lost 1 base to trimming and J lost 5 bases, with 14 bases between them. The CDR3 is made up of 15 amino acids. CDR3 sequence (DNA): TGTGCCAGCAGCTTAGGTTCAGCGGGGAATTATGGCTACACCTTC. This translates into CASSLGSAGNYGYTF. The full variable domain, rest sourced from reference TRBV7-2 and TRBJ1-2, is GAGVSQSPSNKVTEKGKDVELRCDPISGHTALYWYRQSLGQGLEFLIYFQGNSAPDKSGLPSDRFSAERTGGSVSTLTIQRTQQEDSAVYLCASSLGSAGNYGYTFGSGTRLTVV.

V is TRBV9 and J is TRBJ1-1; D uncertain. This CDR3 is built from 13 residues. The V and J ends lost 3 bases and 0 bases respectively, with 6 bases between them. Germline V gene data show CDR1 as SGDLS and CDR2 as YYNGEE. CDR3: CASSGQMNTEAFF. The CDR3 DNA is TGTGCCAGCAGCGGGCAGATGAACACTGAAGCTTTCTTT.

This chain connects TRBV28 to TRBJ2-2; D possibly corresponds to TRBD2 (6 bases). The germline V gene has CDR1 MDHEN and CDR2 SYDVKM. CDR3 size: 12 residues. The V end was cut by 6 bases, the J end by 7 bases, with 9 bases between. The CDR3 is CASRGRSGELFF. The DNA for the CDR3 is TGTGCCAGCAGGGGGAGGAGCGGGGAGCTGTTTTTT.

The chain uses TRBV28 and TRBJ2-3; maybe TRBD2 (5 bases). The germline CDR1 and CDR2 sequences are MDHEN and SYDVKM. This CDR3 has 15 residues. V was pared by 5 bases and J by 0 bases, with 12 bases between. The CDR3 spells CASSLDLGSTDTQYF. The CDR3 DNA follows: TGTGCCAGCAGTCTGGACTTGGGCAGCACAGATACGCAGTATTTT.

The chain has TRBV15 and TRBJ1-5, with 7 positions matching TRBD1. Germline lookup yields CDR1 LNHNV and CDR2 YYDKDF (reference sequence). V lost 3 bases to trimming and J lost 3 bases; unmatched junction nucleotides: 8. CDR3 length: 16 amino acids. The CDR3 DNA reads as TGTGCCACCAGCAGGAGGGGGACAGCCTACAATCAGCCCCAGCATTTT. Amino acid sequence: CATSRRGTAYNQPQHF.